A selection of T cell receptor beta chains follows, all from one sample in a study of low-dose radiotherapy and immunotherapy resistance in tumors. A single record per CDR3 protein comes from TCRdb applying MiXCR to the reads. The profile shows tens of thousands of distinct CDR3 sequences, roughly a sixth of them singletons. This specimen was PBMCs, taken before treatment. These receptors were collected from a male donor with prostate cancer. CDR3s include the opening cysteine and the closing phenylalanine or tryptophan. Each record gives: D gene, clone size, V gene, J gene, CDR3 DNA, CDR3 protein. D genes are given only for firm matches. Size tells how often a clone was seen (once, few, many) or the class of an expanded clone, and some rows leave it out.

d_gene: NA
abundance: many
v_gene: TRBV29-1
j_gene: TRBJ2-4
CDR3nt: TGCTCCGGATTAGCCAAAAACATTCAGTACTTC
CDR3aa: CSGLAKNIQYF

d_gene: NA
abundance: many
v_gene: TRBV5-1
j_gene: TRBJ2-7
CDR3nt: TGCGCCAGCAGCTTGTTAACTAGTCGTGAGCAGTACTTC
CDR3aa: CASSLLTSREQYF

d_gene: NA
abundance: many
v_gene: TRBV29-1
j_gene: TRBJ1-3
CDR3nt: TGCAGCGTTGAGGGCCTTGGAAACACCATATATTTT
CDR3aa: CSVEGLGNTIYF

d_gene: NA
abundance: many
v_gene: TRBV20-1
j_gene: TRBJ2-3
CDR3nt: TGCAGTGCTAGGTACCCCGGCGACATGGGGTATTTT
CDR3aa: CSARYPGDMGYF

d_gene: TRBD1
abundance: many
v_gene: TRBV7-6
j_gene: TRBJ2-1
CDR3nt: TGTGCCAGCAGCTTGGGGACGACAGGGCGCTCTGAGCAGTTCTTC
CDR3aa: CASSLGTTGRSEQFF

d_gene: NA
abundance: NA
v_gene: TRBV6-1
j_gene: TRBJ2-2
CDR3nt: TGTGCCAGCAGCCCTCGTGCCGGCCCTAACACCGGGGAGCTGTTTTTT
CDR3aa: CASSPRAGPNTGELFF

d_gene: TRBD1
abundance: many
v_gene: TRBV7-9
j_gene: TRBJ2-7
CDR3nt: TGTGCCAGCAGCGACCGGGACAGGGGTCGCGAGCAGTACTTC
CDR3aa: CASSDRDRGREQYF

d_gene: NA
abundance: many
v_gene: TRBV21-1
j_gene: TRBJ1-3
CDR3nt: TGTGCCAGCAGCTGTCGGAGACAGAGAAGCTCTGGAAACACCATATATTTT
CDR3aa: CASSCRRQRSSGNTIYF

d_gene: TRBD1
abundance: many
v_gene: TRBV6-8
j_gene: TRBJ1-4
CDR3nt: TGTGCCAGCAGTCGGGACAGGGAAGAAAAACTGTTTTTT
CDR3aa: CASSRDREEKLFF

d_gene: NA
abundance: many
v_gene: TRBV5-6
j_gene: TRBJ2-7
CDR3nt: TGTGCCAGCAGCTTGTGGCGGTTGGTGACGAGTCAGGGCGAGCAGTACTTC
CDR3aa: CASSLWRLVTSQGEQYF

d_gene: TRBD1
abundance: few
v_gene: TRBV5-1
j_gene: TRBJ1-3
CDR3nt: TGCGCCAGCAGCCGGACAGGGGAGGCCTCTGGAAACACCATATATTTT
CDR3aa: CASSRTGEASGNTIYF

d_gene: NA
abundance: many
v_gene: TRBV10-2
j_gene: TRBJ1-1
CDR3nt: TGCGCCAGCAGTGAGGGGAGGTCGAAGGATTTCTTT
CDR3aa: CASSEGRSKDFF

d_gene: TRBD2
abundance: many
v_gene: TRBV5-6
j_gene: TRBJ2-3
CDR3nt: TGTGCCAGCAGCTCGGGGCGCGGACTAGCGGGCACAGATACGCAGTATTTT
CDR3aa: CASSSGRGLAGTDTQYF

d_gene: TRBD1
abundance: many
v_gene: TRBV20-1
j_gene: TRBJ2-4
CDR3nt: TGCAGTGCTAGAGATGCGGGGACAGGGATCAACATTCAGTACTTC
CDR3aa: CSARDAGTGINIQYF

d_gene: NA
abundance: many
v_gene: TRBV9
j_gene: TRBJ2-7
CDR3nt: TGTGCCAGCAGCGTAGAGGGGGGGGGGAACGAGCAGTACTTC
CDR3aa: CASSVEGGGNEQYF

d_gene: TRBD2
abundance: NA
v_gene: TRBV5-4
j_gene: TRBJ2-1
CDR3nt: TGTGCCAGCAGCTCGGGACTAGCGGGAGGGCATTGGTATGAGCAGTTCTTC
CDR3aa: CASSSGLAGGHWYEQFF

d_gene: TRBD1
abundance: many
v_gene: TRBV2
j_gene: TRBJ1-5
CDR3nt: TGTGCCAGCAGTGGGGAGTCAGGGGGCTTTCAGCCCCAGCATTTT
CDR3aa: CASSGESGGFQPQHF

d_gene: NA
abundance: many
v_gene: TRBV6-1
j_gene: TRBJ2-4
CDR3nt: TGTGCCAGCAGTAGGGGTATAGCCAAAAACATTCAGTACTTC
CDR3aa: CASSRGIAKNIQYF

d_gene: NA
abundance: many
v_gene: TRBV5-1
j_gene: TRBJ2-7
CDR3nt: TGCGCCAGCAGTTTAGGGAGCTACTCCTACGAGCAGTACTTC
CDR3aa: CASSLGSYSYEQYF

d_gene: TRBD1
abundance: many
v_gene: TRBV5-1
j_gene: TRBJ2-4
CDR3nt: TGCGCCAGCAGCTCCTCCGGGACAGGGTCGCTTCAGTACTTC
CDR3aa: CASSSSGTGSLQYF

d_gene: NA
abundance: NA
v_gene: TRBV11-2
j_gene: TRBJ2-2
CDR3nt: TGTGCCAGCAGCTTAGAAGGGGTATTTACGGGCGGCACCGGGGAGCTGTTTTTT
CDR3aa: CASSLEGVFTGGTGELFF

d_gene: NA
abundance: NA
v_gene: TRBV29-1
j_gene: TRBJ2-2
CDR3nt: TGCAGCGTGATGACAGTGAGCACCGGGGAGCTGTTTTTT
CDR3aa: CSVMTVSTGELFF

d_gene: TRBD1
abundance: many
v_gene: TRBV12-3/TRBV12-4
j_gene: TRBJ2-1
CDR3nt: TGTGCCAGCAGTTTAGCCATCTGGACAGGGGATGCGTTCTTC
CDR3aa: CASSLAIWTGDAFF

d_gene: NA
abundance: many
v_gene: TRBV7-2
j_gene: TRBJ2-4
CDR3nt: TGTGCCAGCAGCTTAGATTTTCGGGGACCCAAAAACATTCAGTACTTC
CDR3aa: CASSLDFRGPKNIQYF

d_gene: NA
abundance: many
v_gene: TRBV12-3/TRBV12-4
j_gene: TRBJ2-7
CDR3nt: TGTGCCAGCAGTTTCGGGCTGCCCTACGAGCAGTACTTC
CDR3aa: CASSFGLPYEQYF

d_gene: NA
abundance: many
v_gene: TRBV12-5
j_gene: TRBJ2-1
CDR3nt: TGTGCTAGTGGTCCCGCCCAGGGGCATTCCTACAATGAGCAGTTCTTC
CDR3aa: CASGPAQGHSYNEQFF

d_gene: NA
abundance: many
v_gene: TRBV5-4
j_gene: TRBJ1-3
CDR3nt: TGTGCCAGCAGCTCGCAAAACTCTGGAAACACCATATATTTT
CDR3aa: CASSSQNSGNTIYF

d_gene: NA
abundance: many
v_gene: TRBV11-2
j_gene: TRBJ2-3
CDR3nt: TGTGCCAGCAGCCGGGGAGGCGGGCCAGATACAGATACGCAGTATTTT
CDR3aa: CASSRGGGPDTDTQYF

d_gene: TRBD2
abundance: many
v_gene: TRBV7-3
j_gene: TRBJ2-3
CDR3nt: TGTGCCAGCAGCTTAAAGACGGCGGGGGGATCGGATACGCAGTATTTT
CDR3aa: CASSLKTAGGSDTQYF

d_gene: TRBD1
abundance: NA
v_gene: TRBV5-1
j_gene: TRBJ1-1
CDR3nt: TGCGCCAGCAGCTGGGGGACAGGGAGGAATAGAGTACCTGAAGCTTTCTTT
CDR3aa: CASSWGTGRNRVPEAFF

d_gene: TRBD1
abundance: many
v_gene: TRBV6-2/TRBV6-3
j_gene: TRBJ1-2
CDR3nt: TGTGCCAGCCTGACTGACAGGGACTATGGCTACACCTTC
CDR3aa: CASLTDRDYGYTF

d_gene: TRBD1
abundance: many
v_gene: TRBV27
j_gene: TRBJ2-2
CDR3nt: TGTGCCAGCAGTTTTTGGGGTTGGGCCCCTGGGGGTGAGACAGGGTATAGCACCGGGGAGCTGTTTTTT
CDR3aa: CASSFWGWAPGGETGYSTGELFF

d_gene: TRBD2
abundance: many
v_gene: TRBV3-1
j_gene: TRBJ2-1
CDR3nt: TGTGCCAGCAGTTCGACTAGCAACACCTACAATGAGCAGTTCTTC
CDR3aa: CASSSTSNTYNEQFF

d_gene: NA
abundance: many
v_gene: TRBV5-8
j_gene: TRBJ1-1
CDR3nt: TGTGCCAGCAGCCCGAGAAGGAGCACTGAAGCTTTCTTT
CDR3aa: CASSPRRSTEAFF

d_gene: TRBD1
abundance: many
v_gene: TRBV19
j_gene: TRBJ2-2
CDR3nt: TGTGCCAGTAGGGTATGGCAGGGGGCGAACACCGGGGAGCTGTTTTTT
CDR3aa: CASRVWQGANTGELFF

d_gene: TRBD1
abundance: many
v_gene: TRBV12-5
j_gene: TRBJ2-7
CDR3nt: TGTGCTAGTGGTTTGCACATCTACCGGGACAGGGCCACCTACGAGCAGTACTTC
CDR3aa: CASGLHIYRDRATYEQYF

d_gene: TRBD2
abundance: few
v_gene: TRBV7-9
j_gene: TRBJ2-2
CDR3nt: TGTGCCAGCAGCTCCGGGACTAGCGGATCCACCGGGGAGCTGTTTTTT
CDR3aa: CASSSGTSGSTGELFF

d_gene: TRBD2
abundance: many
v_gene: TRBV5-4
j_gene: TRBJ2-7
CDR3nt: TGTGCCAGCAGCTTGGGGGCTAGCGGGGGGATTTACGAGCAGTACTTC
CDR3aa: CASSLGASGGIYEQYF

d_gene: TRBD1
abundance: NA
v_gene: TRBV29-1
j_gene: TRBJ2-5
CDR3nt: TGCAGCGTTGAGGGGACAGGGTTAGAGACCCAGTACTTC
CDR3aa: CSVEGTGLETQYF

d_gene: TRBD2
abundance: many
v_gene: TRBV14
j_gene: TRBJ2-3
CDR3nt: TGTGCCAGCAGCCTCTACGGACTAGCAACAGATACGCAGTATTTT
CDR3aa: CASSLYGLATDTQYF

d_gene: NA
abundance: NA
v_gene: TRBV7-8
j_gene: TRBJ1-2
CDR3nt: TGTGCCAGCAGCCGCAACCGACAGACTAACTATGGCTACACCTTC
CDR3aa: CASSRNRQTNYGYTF

d_gene: NA
abundance: many
v_gene: TRBV7-9
j_gene: TRBJ2-3
CDR3nt: TGTGCCAGCAGCGGAGACCTGCGTACGCAGTATTTT
CDR3aa: CASSGDLRTQYF

d_gene: TRBD2
abundance: many
v_gene: TRBV27
j_gene: TRBJ2-2
CDR3nt: TGTGCCAGCAGTTTTGGTACTAGCGGACCCGCCGGGGAGCTGTTTTTT
CDR3aa: CASSFGTSGPAGELFF